The entry below gives a single TCR beta chain sequence along with its context. Germline lookup yields CDR1 MNHNY and CDR2 SVGAGI (reference sequence). CDR3 length: 14 residues. The table came from immunoSEQ multiplex PCR; TCRdb's copy has only in-frame clones and leaves some out. This sample has 550,000 to 850,000 clones, with approximately 74% found just once. This sample is drawn from a study of shared clonotypes between healthy human individuals. The source is a woman aged 25 to 45 in good health. The chain links TRBV6-6 to TRBJ2-5; D assignment may be TRBD1 or TRBD2 (5 bases each). Judging by the DNA end, TRBJ2-7 fits better; the J call may be wrong. The sequenced sample was memory CD4+ T cells sorted from blood. This sample's subset: CD45RA-negative fraction. CDR3 region: CASRPGPASYEQYF. In nucleotides, the CDR3 is TGTGCCAGCAGGCCGGGGCCCGCCTCCTACGAGCAGTACTTC.